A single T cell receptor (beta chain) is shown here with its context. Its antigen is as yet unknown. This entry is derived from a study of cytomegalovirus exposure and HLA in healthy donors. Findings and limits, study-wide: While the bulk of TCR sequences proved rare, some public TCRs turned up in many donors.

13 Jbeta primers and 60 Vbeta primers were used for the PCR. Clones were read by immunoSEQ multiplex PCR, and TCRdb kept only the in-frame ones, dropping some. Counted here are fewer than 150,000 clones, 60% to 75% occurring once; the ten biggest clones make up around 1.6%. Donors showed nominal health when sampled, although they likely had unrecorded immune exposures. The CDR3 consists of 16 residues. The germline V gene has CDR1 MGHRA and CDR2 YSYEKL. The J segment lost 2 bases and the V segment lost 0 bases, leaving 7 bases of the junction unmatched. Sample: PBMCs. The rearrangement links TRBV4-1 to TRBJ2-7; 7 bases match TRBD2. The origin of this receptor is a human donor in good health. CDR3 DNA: TGCGCCAGCAGCCAAGATGGCAGCGGGGATACCTACGAGCAGTACTTC. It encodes CASSQDGSGDTYEQYF.